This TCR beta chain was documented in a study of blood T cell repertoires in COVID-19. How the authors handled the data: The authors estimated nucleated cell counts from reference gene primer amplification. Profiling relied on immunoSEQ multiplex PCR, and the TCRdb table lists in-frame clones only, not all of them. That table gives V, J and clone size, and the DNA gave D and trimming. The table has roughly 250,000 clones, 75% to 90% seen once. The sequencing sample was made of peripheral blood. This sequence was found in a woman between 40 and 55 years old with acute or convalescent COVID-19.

CDR3 sequence (DNA): TGTGCCAGCCAGGGGATCCACAGAGGGGCTGAAGCTTTCTTT. Its protein product is CASQGIHRGAEAFF. This chain links TRBV7-9 with TRBJ1-1; D might be TRBD1 (6 bases). Trimming left V 8 bases short and J 6 bases short, with 19 bases between. The CDR3 extends over 14 amino acids. Germline V CDR1 and CDR2: SEHNR, FQNEAQ (reference sequence).